The 9 T cell receptor beta chains reported below all come from one sample, sequenced in a study of glioma-infiltrating T cells after dendritic cell vaccination. Here immunoSEQ multiplex PCR was the method, and the copy in TCRdb shows in-frame clones only, minus some. The table has about 73,000 clones, over 75% seen once. The input for sequencing was blood, taken before dendritic cell vaccination. The receptors derive from a human donor with glioblastoma.

This chain joins TRBV12-5 and TRBJ1-1; no firm D call. The CDR3 totals 14 residues. V was clipped by 3 bases and J by 0 bases, with 8 bases between them. Germline CDR1 LGHNT, CDR2 FRNRAP. CDR3 coding DNA: TGTGCTAGTGGTTTACGAGAAATGAACACTGAAGCTTTCTTT. As protein: CASGLREMNTEAFF.

The chain has TRBV5-1 and TRBJ2-1; TRBD2 aligns across 10 bases. CDR3 size: 16 residues. CDR1 and CDR2 from the germline V gene are SGHRS and YFSETQ. V was pared by 1 base and J by 7 bases, with 8 bases of the junction left unmatched. CDR3 in amino acids: CASSLSPLAGENEQFF. For the CDR3, the DNA is TGCGCCAGCAGCTTGAGCCCCCTAGCGGGAGAAAATGAGCAGTTCTTC.

The chain joins TRBV6-1 to TRBJ2-7; the match to TRBD2 covers 9 bases. This CDR3 is 16 amino acids long. Germline CDR1 reads MNHNS; CDR2 reads SASEGT. With 1 base clipped from V and 5 bases from J, the junction kept 9 bases outside the gene matches. The CDR3 DNA reads TGTGCCAGCAGTGAAGTCCTAAGCGGGGGGCGAGACGAGCAGTACTTC. Translating it yields CASSEVLSGGRDEQYF.

V usage is TRBV27 and J usage is TRBJ1-2; the D gene is possibly TRBD1 (5 bases). V shed 3 bases and J shed 4 bases, with 15 bases lying between them. Germline V gene lookup returns CDR1 MNHEY and CDR2 SMNVEV (reference sequence). This CDR3 comprises 15 residues. Here the CDR3 reads CASSFGGVPVYGYTF. CDR3 DNA: TGTGCCAGCAGTTTTGGAGGGGTGCCCGTCTATGGCTACACCTTC.

The V call is TRBV14, the J call TRBJ2-2, with 12 nucleotides matching TRBD1. The V segment lost 3 bases and the J segment 5 bases; nucleotides outside the gene matches: 4. Looked up from germline, CDR1 is SGHDN and CDR2 is FVKESK. The CDR3 extends over 16 amino acids. The CDR3 DNA sequence: TGTGCCAGCAGCCAGTGGGGACAGGGGGCTACCGGGGAGCTGTTTTTT. Protein product: CASSQWGQGATGELFF.

The chain has TRBV18 and TRBJ1-2, with D perhaps matching TRBD1 (5 bases). This CDR3 region has 14 residues. V dropped 4 bases and J dropped 6 bases, with 15 bases sitting between them. The germline CDR1 and CDR2 sequences are KGHSH and LQKENI. This CDR3 reads CASSRNVGADGYTF. CDR3 DNA: TGTGCCAGCTCACGAAATGTAGGGGCCGATGGCTACACCTTC.

The V call is TRBV7-9, the J call TRBJ2-5; D unclear. Deletions cut 1 base from V and 2 bases from J, with 5 bases between. This CDR3 contains 13 residues. Germline CDR1 SEHNR, CDR2 FQNEAQ (reference sequence). Here the CDR3 DNA reads TGTGCCAGCAGCTTAGACATACAAGAGACCCAGTACTTC. Translated: CASSLDIQETQYF. Full variable domain (outside the CDR3, taken from reference TRBV7-9 and TRBJ2-5): DTGVSQNPRHKITKRGQNVTFRCDPISEHNRLYWYRQTLGQGPEFLTYFQNEAQLEKSRLLSDRFSAERPKGSFSTLEIQRTEQGDSAMYLCASSLDIQETQYFGPGTRLLVL.

V gene TRBV7-6 combines with J gene TRBJ1-6, with TRBD1 as a possible D gene (6 bases). V gave up 3 bases and J gave up 7 bases, with 10 bases separating them. CDR1 and CDR2 from the germline V gene are SGHVS and FNYEAQ. This CDR3 spans 14 amino acids. The DNA for the CDR3 is TGTGCCAGCAGCTTCGGGACACTGAATTCACCCCTCCACTTT. Encoded protein: CASSFGTLNSPLHF. Variable domain in full (rest from reference TRBV7-6 and TRBJ1-6): GAGVSQSPRYKVTKRGQDVALRCDPISGHVSLYWYRQALGQGPEFLTYFNYEAQQDKSGLPNDRFSAERPEGSISTLTIQRTEQRDSAMYRCASSFGTLNSPLHFGNGTRLTVT.

This clone is a singleton in its sample. The CDR3 sequence is CASSLGGTTGRGTQYF. The CDR3 DNA reads as TGTGCCAGCAGCTTGGGGGGGACTACGGGCCGGGGGACCCAGTACTTC. J is TRBJ2-5 and V is TRBV5-5, with TRBD2 matching over 7 bases. V trimming: 0 bases; J trimming: 7 bases; junction bases outside the gene matches: 12. CDR3 length: 16 amino acids. Germline V gene lookup returns CDR1 SGHKS and CDR2 YYEKEE (reference sequence). The whole variable domain, remainder taken from reference TRBV5-5 and TRBJ2-5, is DAGVTQSPTHLIKTRGQQVTLRCSPISGHKSVSWYQQVLGQGPQFIFQYYEKEERGRGNFPDRFSARQFPNYSSELNVNALLLGDSALYLCASSLGGTTGRGTQYFGPGTRLLVL.